This TCR beta chain is drawn from a study of cytomegalovirus exposure and HLA in healthy donors. Study-wide results and limits: The authors assumed roughly uniform sequencing depth across donors for presence/absence analyses. A link between a missense DCLRE1C variant and TCR beta V- and J-gene trimming emerged from a later analysis. Excluded: some indistinguishable V segments such as TRBV6-2 and TRBV6-3.

There are 16 residues in the CDR3. J gave up 2 bases and V 0 bases, and 5 bases lay outside the gene matches. Looked up from germline, CDR1 is SGHTA and CDR2 is FQGNSA. Concerning this clone: Its target is unknown.

Both 60 Vbeta primers and 13 Jbeta primers went into the PCR. In the original workflow: Among the unique TCR beta chains that a later analysis counted, about 85 million in all, 10 million to 14 million were shared. TCRdb's table, derived via immunoSEQ multiplex PCR, lists solely in-frame clones and lacks some. V, J and clone size are taken as reported in that table, and D and trimming were inferred from the DNA itself. The data contain about 160,000 clones, 70% to 90% of them singletons. The source material was PBMCs. The receptor was isolated from a man aged 18 to 29 in good health and CMV-seropositive. The J gene is TRBJ2-5, the V gene TRBV7-2, with 8 bases fitting TRBD1. The CDR3: CASSLADRAAQETQYF. For the CDR3, the DNA is TGTGCCAGCAGCTTAGCGGACAGGGCGGCTCAAGAGACCCAGTACTTC.